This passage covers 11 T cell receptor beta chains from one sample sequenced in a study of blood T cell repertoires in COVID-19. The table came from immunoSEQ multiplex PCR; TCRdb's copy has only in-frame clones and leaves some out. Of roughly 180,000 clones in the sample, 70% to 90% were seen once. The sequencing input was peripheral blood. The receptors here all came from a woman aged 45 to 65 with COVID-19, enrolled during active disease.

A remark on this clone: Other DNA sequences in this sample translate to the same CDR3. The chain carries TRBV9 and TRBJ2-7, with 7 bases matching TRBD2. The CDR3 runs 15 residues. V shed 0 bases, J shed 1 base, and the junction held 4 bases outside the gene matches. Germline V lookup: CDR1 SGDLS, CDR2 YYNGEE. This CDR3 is CASSVGGGNSYEQYF. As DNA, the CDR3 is TGTGCCAGCAGCGTAGGCGGGGGTAATTCCTACGAGCAGTACTTC.

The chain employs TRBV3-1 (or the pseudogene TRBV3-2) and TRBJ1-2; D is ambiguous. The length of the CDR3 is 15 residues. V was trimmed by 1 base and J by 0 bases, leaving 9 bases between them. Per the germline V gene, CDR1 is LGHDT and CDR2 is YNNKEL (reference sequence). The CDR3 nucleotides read TGTGCCAGCAGCCAAGTTTACACCCCTAACTATGGCTACACCTTC. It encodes CASSQVYTPNYGYTF.

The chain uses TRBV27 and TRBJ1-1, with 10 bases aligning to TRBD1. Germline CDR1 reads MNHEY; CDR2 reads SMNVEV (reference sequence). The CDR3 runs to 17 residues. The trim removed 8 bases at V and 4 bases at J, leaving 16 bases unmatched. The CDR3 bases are TGTGCCAGCCGAACCTTCACCGGGACAGGGGCATCCACTGAAGCTTTCTTT. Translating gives CASRTFTGTGASTEAFF.

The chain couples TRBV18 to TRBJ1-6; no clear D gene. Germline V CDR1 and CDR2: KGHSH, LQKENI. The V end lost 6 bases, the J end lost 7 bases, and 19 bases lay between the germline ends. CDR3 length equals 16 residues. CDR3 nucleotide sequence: TGTGCCAGCTCTCAAGACGGCGTCGGGGTAAATTCACCCCTCCACTTT. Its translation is CASSQDGVGVNSPLHF.

The CDR3 coding sequence is TGCGCCAGCAGCCCACTAGGCCAGCAAGAGACCCAGTACTTC. Its protein product is CASSPLGQQETQYF. This chain uses TRBV4-3 with TRBJ2-5, with D tentatively TRBD2 (5 bases). Germline V CDR1 and CDR2: LGHNA, YSLEER. V dropped 4 bases and J dropped 2 bases, with 11 bases sitting between them. This CDR3 is built from 14 residues.

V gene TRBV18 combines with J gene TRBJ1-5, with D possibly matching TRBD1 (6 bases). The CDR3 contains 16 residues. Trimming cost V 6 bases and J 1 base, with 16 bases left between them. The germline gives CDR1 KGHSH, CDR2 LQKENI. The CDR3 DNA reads TGTGCCAGCTCTAACAGGGAGCGGTCCAGCAATCAGCCCCAGCATTTT. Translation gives CASSNRERSSNQPQHF.

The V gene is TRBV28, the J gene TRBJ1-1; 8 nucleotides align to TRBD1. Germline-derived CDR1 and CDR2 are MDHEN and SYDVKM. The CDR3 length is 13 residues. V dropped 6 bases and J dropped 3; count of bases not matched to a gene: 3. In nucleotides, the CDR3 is TGTGCCAGCAGACCAGGGGGCGACACTGAAGCTTTCTTT. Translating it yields CASRPGGDTEAFF.

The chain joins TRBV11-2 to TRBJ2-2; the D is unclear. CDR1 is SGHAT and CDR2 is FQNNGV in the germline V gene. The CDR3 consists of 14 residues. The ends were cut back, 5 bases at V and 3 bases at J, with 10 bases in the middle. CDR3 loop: CASSQSHYTGELFF. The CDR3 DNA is TGTGCCAGCAGCCAAAGCCATTACACCGGGGAGCTGTTTTTT.

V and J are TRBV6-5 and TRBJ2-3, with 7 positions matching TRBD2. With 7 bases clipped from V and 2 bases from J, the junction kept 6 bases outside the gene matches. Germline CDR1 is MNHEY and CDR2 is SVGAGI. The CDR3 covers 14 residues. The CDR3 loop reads CASKRLAPTDTQYF. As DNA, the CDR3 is TGTGCCAGCAAGAGACTAGCCCCCACAGATACGCAGTATTTT.

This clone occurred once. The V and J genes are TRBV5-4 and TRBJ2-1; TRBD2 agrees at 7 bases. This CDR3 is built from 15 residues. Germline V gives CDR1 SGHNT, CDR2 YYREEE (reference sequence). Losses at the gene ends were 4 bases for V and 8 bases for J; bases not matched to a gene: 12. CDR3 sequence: CASSTQRGPLYEQFF. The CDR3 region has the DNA TGTGCCAGCAGCACCCAGCGGGGACCTCTTTATGAGCAGTTCTTC. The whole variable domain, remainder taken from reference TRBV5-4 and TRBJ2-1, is ETGVTQSPTHLIKTRGQQVTLRCSSQSGHNTVSWYQQALGQGPQFIFQYYREEENGRGNFPPRFSGLQFPNYSSELNVNALELDDSALYLCASSTQRGPLYEQFFGPGTRLTVL.

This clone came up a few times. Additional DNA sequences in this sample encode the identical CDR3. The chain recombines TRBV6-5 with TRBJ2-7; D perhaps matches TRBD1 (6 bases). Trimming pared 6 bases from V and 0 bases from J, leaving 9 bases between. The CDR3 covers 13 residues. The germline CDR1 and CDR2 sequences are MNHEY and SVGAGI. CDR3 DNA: TGTGCCAGCAGGACAGGCAGCTCCTACGAGCAGTACTTC. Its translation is CASRTGSSYEQYF.